This T cell receptor (beta chain) originates from a study of blood T cell repertoires in COVID-19. Background on the study: T cells, B-cell-depleted T cells, or PBMCs supplied cDNA or gDNA.

Trimming at V came to 4 bases and at J to 3 bases, leaving 5 bases not matched to a gene. CDR1 MGHRA and CDR2 YSYEKL come from the germline V gene. This CDR3 comprises 15 residues. Profiled with immunoSEQ multiplex PCR; TCRdb holds only in-frame clones, not every one. The table records fewer than 350,000 clones, approximately 91% of them present only once. This TCR was recovered from a woman aged 40 to 55 with acute COVID-19. The sequencing input was PBMCs or T cells enriched from blood (not recorded which). This rearrangement joins TRBV4-1 to TRBJ1-5, with 8 bases that match TRBD1. CDR3 DNA: TGCGCCAGCAGCCCGGGACAGGCGATCAATCAGCCCCAGCATTTT. It encodes CASSPGQAINQPQHF.